The present entry profiles one T cell receptor (beta chain) with its context. Its antigen is unknown. The CDR3 length is 12 residues. The ends were cut back, 1 base at V and 6 bases at J, with 6 bases in the middle. CDR1 and CDR2 from the germline V gene are MGHRA and YSYEKL. Repertoires were generated with immunoSEQ multiplex PCR, while TCRdb's copy carries only in-frame clones and drops some. There are 300,000 to 400,000 clones in the sample; 86% occur only once, and 0.8% to 0.85% lies in the top ten. This entry is derived from a study of cytomegalovirus exposure and HLA in healthy donors. Findings of the study overall: The authors enumerated some 160 TCR beta chains as linked to cytomegalovirus.

The J gene is TRBJ1-2, the V gene TRBV4-1, with a tentative D call TRBD1 (6 bases). The sequenced sample was PBMCs. This clonotype was obtained from a woman between 18 and 29 years old in good health and CMV-seronegative. This CDR3 reads CASSQGQDGYTF. The CDR3 DNA follows: TGCGCCAGCAGCCAAGGACAGGATGGCTACACCTTC.